The 2 T cell receptor beta chains below were found in one sample sequenced in a study of blood T cell repertoires in COVID-19. Only in-frame clones appear in the TCRdb table, and some are missing; sequencing was by immunoSEQ multiplex PCR. The sample lists about 240,000 clones; 82% were seen once. The sequencing sample was made of peripheral blood. These receptors were obtained from a woman between 18 and 29 years old with acute or convalescent COVID-19.

The chain has TRBV4-3 and TRBJ1-1; D ambiguous. The CDR3 spans 12 residues. CDR1 and CDR2 from the germline V gene are LGHNA and YSLEER. The V end was cut by 1 base, the J end by 4 bases, with 4 bases between. CDR3 DNA: TGCGCCAGCAGCCAAGGTAGCACTGAAGCTTTCTTT. Amino acids: CASSQGSTEAFF.

The gene calls are TRBV2 and TRBJ2-1; TRBD2 matches at 8 bases. Trimming cost V 3 bases and J 8 bases; bases outside gene matches: 12. The CDR3 covers 16 residues. The germline V gene has CDR1 SNHLY and CDR2 FYNNEI. The CDR3: CASSEGSSGGPYEQFF. The DNA of the CDR3 is TGTGCCAGCAGTGAGGGTTCGTCGGGAGGGCCCTATGAGCAGTTCTTC.